The 8 T cell receptor beta chains below come from one sample, sequenced in a study of beta chain features in type 1 diabetes. All of the isolated RNA was reverse transcribed, so expressed TCRB transcripts were sequenced. Measured with immunoSEQ multiplex PCR; TCRdb has only the in-frame clones, and not every one. This sample has about 620,000 clones; around 16% occur once, and the top ten carry about 0.097%. Sequencing used naive CD4+ T cells from blood. Receptor source: a man younger than 30 in good health.

This clone has ten or more counts. In DNA form, the CDR3 reads TGCAGCGTGGGAGATTACATTCAGTACTTC. The encoded protein is CSVGDYIQYF. The chain carries TRBV29-1 and TRBJ2-4, with D maybe TRBD2 (5 bases). The germline gives CDR1 SQVTM, CDR2 ANQGSEA. Trimming removed 6 bases from V and 8 bases from J, with 8 bases in between. This CDR3 has 10 amino acids.

The CDR3 bases are TGTGCCAGCAGTTTACGCCCGGGACAGGGTACGGTAAAGCAGTACTTC. Its protein product is CASSLRPGQGTVKQYF. V is TRBV27 and J is TRBJ2-7; 9 nucleotides match TRBD1. Germline V gene data show CDR1 as MNHEY and CDR2 as SMNVEV (reference sequence). The CDR3 runs to 16 residues. V was clipped by 2 bases and J by 8 bases; unmatched bases: 13.

This clone was seen only a few times. The chain couples TRBV9 to TRBJ2-5, with unresolved D. CDR1 and CDR2 (germline): SGDLS, YYNGEE. With 1 base removed from V and 3 bases from J, the gap between germline ends came to 7 bases. The CDR3 extends over 13 amino acids. The CDR3 DNA reads TGTGCCAGCAGCGTAAGTTCCGAAGAGACCCAGTACTTC. It codes for CASSVSSEETQYF.

This clone has just a few counts. Distinct nucleotide sequences in the sample also encode this CDR3. V is TRBV4-2 and J is TRBJ2-2; 7 nucleotides match TRBD1. Germline loops: CDR1 LGHNA, CDR2 YNFKEQ. The V and J ends lost 6 bases and 0 bases, in that order; junction bases with no gene match: 4. This CDR3 spans 15 amino acids. CDR3 nucleotide sequence: TGTGCCAGCAGTCCCGGGACAGCGAACACCGGGGAGCTGTTTTTT. Its protein product is CASSPGTANTGELFF.

CDR3 DNA sequence: TGTGCCAGTAGCAGTACTAGCGGGAGCTCCTACGAGCAGTACTTC. It is translated as CASSSTSGSSYEQYF. V usage is TRBV19 and J usage is TRBJ2-7, with 11 bases matching TRBD2. This CDR3 contains 15 residues. The V segment lost 6 bases and the J segment 0 bases; nucleotides outside the gene matches: 4. The germline CDR1 and CDR2 sequences are LNHDA and SQIVND (reference sequence).

The rearrangement links TRBV14 to TRBJ2-7; 8 bases match TRBD2. V gave up 7 bases and J gave up 0 bases; unmatched junction bases: 14. The germline V gene has CDR1 SGHDN and CDR2 FVKESK. The CDR3 covers 17 residues. The DNA of the CDR3 is TGTGCCAGCACTAAAGCAACGGTAGCGGGGAGCTCCTACGAGCAGTACTTC. This encodes CASTKATVAGSSYEQYF.

The chain combines TRBV4-1 with TRBJ2-5; D is unclear. Between the trimmed V and J ends, which lost 0 bases and 4 bases, there was a span of 12 bases. In germline, CDR1 is MGHRA, CDR2 YSYEKL. The CDR3 spans 15 residues. CDR3 sequence reads: CASSQDLWQTETQYF. CDR3 sequence (DNA): TGCGCCAGCAGCCAAGATCTATGGCAGACAGAGACCCAGTACTTC.

CDR3 nucleotides: TGTGCCAGCTCACCAGGGGACAGGGAGGACTATGGCTACACCTTC. This sequence encodes CASSPGDREDYGYTF. The chain combines TRBV18 with TRBJ1-2; 9 bases line up with TRBD1. This CDR3 region has 15 residues. J was trimmed by 3 bases and V by 2 bases; bases with no gene match: 4. Germline assignment: CDR1 KGHSH and CDR2 LQKENI.